The entry below describes one T cell receptor (beta chain). The clone's antigen remains unknown. Base qualities are not at hand, and no much larger clone is one base apart. TCRbeta CDR3 regions were amplified from genomic DNA by means of the immunoSEQ Assay, a bias-controlled multiplex PCR. The source study handled its data this way. Within the assay, amplification of reference gene primers was used to estimate how many nucleated cells each sample contained. To quantify the absolute abundance of each unique TCRbeta CDR3 rearrangement, sequence reads were collapsed and filtered. Productive Simpson clonality was computed per sample as the square root of Simpson's diversity index over productive rearrangements. This immuneACCESS table, as held by TCRdb, lists in-frame sequences with V and J called but not all clones. Of the missing ones, under half trace to an unresolved V gene in checked studies; the others have no known cause. D and trimming come from the DNA, and the V and J calls and clone size come from that table. The sample table holds roughly 250,000 clones, of which about 83% were seen once. Of the sample, 5.5% is held by the ten largest clones.

This record belongs to a study of blood T cell repertoires in COVID-19 (dated by TCRdb to the early 2020s). Study-level background: Samples covering the acute and convalescent phases of COVID-19 were provided by collaborators in the United States, Italy and Spain. A freely available public database, intended as a resource for researchers studying the immune response to SARS-CoV-2, is where the repertoires were released. Where HLA class I and class II types were available, the types were taken from metadata supplied by the sample provider, not from assay-based typing. A de-identified subject ID, COVID-19 status, age in years and sex were almost always included in the sample metadata. Subjects who had been exposed to COVID-19, were actively infected with it, or had recovered from it provided the deeply sampled blood TCRbeta repertoires that made up the dataset. Samples came from the ongoing ImmuneRACE study (first 160 participants) plus 1,254 subjects from 6 global collaborators. The material from the prospective study consisted of cDNA or gDNA derived from T cells, B-cell-depleted T cells, or PBMCs.

The germline V gene sets CDR1 to MDHEN and CDR2 to SYDVKM. V and J are truncated by 5 bases and 4 bases respectively, leaving an intervening sequence of 17 bases. The CDR3 runs 15 residues from the cysteine to the phenylalanine. Here the CDR3 DNA is all that survives: 45 bases in frame from base 1. The collaborating institutions used their own protocols to collect whole blood in K2EDTA tubes. For TCRbeta analysis, collaborators shipped samples as frozen whole blood, isolated PBMCs, or DNA extracted from either of those sample types. What the research found in general, with its limitations: The amount of clinical and demographic metadata varied by source and participant and was provided uncurated.

This TCR derives from a human donor in a cohort sampled during active COVID-19. The sequencing input was peripheral blood. Rearrangement joined TRBV28 to TRBJ1-2, and TRBD1 may be the D gene, going by 6 matching bases. The CDR3 sequence is CASSPGGGGAYGYTF. The sequenced DNA: TGTGCCAGCAGTCCAGGTGGGGGGGGCGCCTATGGCTACACCTTC.